This entry describes one T cell receptor (beta chain). This sample is part of a study of control samples from healthy donors and cancer patients. This CDR3 has 12 residues. Trimming removed 5 bases from V and 4 bases from J; junction bases left unmatched: 2. Germline-derived CDR1 and CDR2 are SGHTA and FQGNSA. Repertoires were generated with immunoSEQ multiplex PCR, while TCRdb's copy carries only in-frame clones and drops some. Among tens of thousands of clones listed, 80% were seen once. This chain uses TRBV7-2 with TRBJ2-7; 7 bases match TRBD1. The sequence derives from an older man in good health. Sequenced sample: blood. CDR3 amino acids: CASSRQGYEQYF. The CDR3 bases are TGTGCCAGCAGCAGACAGGGTTACGAGCAGTACTTC.